These 21 T cell receptor beta chains share one sample of origin, sequenced in a study of regulatory T cells in long-lasting Graves disease. Arm-PCR of CDR3 regions with iRepertoire HTBI primers generated TCR beta libraries. TCRdb reprocessed the multiplex PCR reads with MiXCR, giving one entry per CDR3 protein. The sample has under 500,000 distinct CDR3 sequences, more than 20% seen once. Time point of the sample: persistent/refractory GD, antithyroid drugs over 5 years with positive TRAb. The TCR library was made from RNA extracted from PBMCs. The sample here was peripheral blood mononuclear cells (PBMCs), taken when the disease was refractory, from a patient treated with antithyroid drugs. These receptor sequences come from a female donor with Graves disease.

Regarding this clonotype: One end of the junction is discordant with germline, which a read error may explain. V and J are TRBV4-1 and TRBJ1-4; D not certain. Germline CDR1 and CDR2: MGHRA and YSYEKL. The CDR3 extends over 15 amino acids. CDR3 DNA: TGCGCCAGCAGCCAAGGAGAAGCAACTAATGAAAGACTGTTTTTT. As protein: CASSQGEATNERLFF.

This clonotype was counted at least ten times. The gene calls are TRBV28 and TRBJ2-4; no reliable D call. V was cut by 7 bases and J by 1 base, with 11 bases left in between. This CDR3 contains 14 residues. The germline V gene has CDR1 MDHEN and CDR2 SYDVKM. The CDR3 protein is CASTPSNAKNIQYF. The DNA for the CDR3 is TGTGCCAGCACTCCATCTAACGCCAAAAACATTCAGTACTTC. The complete variable domain, with remaining parts taken from reference TRBV28 and TRBJ2-4, reads DVKVTQSSRYLVKRTGEKVFLECVQDMDHENMFWYRQDPGLGLRLIYFSYDVKMKEKGDIPEGYSVSREKKERFSLILESASTNQTSMYLCASTPSNAKNIQYFGAGTRLSVL.

The chain has TRBV20-1 and TRBJ1-5, with D possibly matching TRBD1 (5 bases). V was cut by 3 bases and J by 1 base, with 10 bases left in between. Germline V CDR1 and CDR2: DFQATT, SNEGSKA (reference sequence). The CDR3 totals 14 residues. CDR3 region: CSASQGVSNQPQHF. As DNA, the CDR3 is TGCAGTGCTAGTCAAGGGGTCAGCAATCAGCCCCAGCATTTT.

This clonotype was seen a handful of times. This chain connects TRBV7-6 to TRBJ2-5; 9 bases are shared with TRBD2. Germline CDR1 is SGHVS and CDR2 is FNYEAQ. The CDR3 covers 18 residues. V lost 4 bases, J lost 5 bases, and 17 bases stayed unmatched. The CDR3 loop is CASSSQAPRREGRETQYF. CDR3 bases: TGTGCCAGCAGCTCCCAAGCCCCGCGGCGGGAGGGCCGGGAGACCCAGTACTTC.

In its sample, this clonotype was seen a few times. V and J are TRBV5-4 and TRBJ2-1, with D possibly matching TRBD2 (6 bases). Germline CDR1 SGHNT, CDR2 YYREEE (reference sequence). V dropped 4 bases and J dropped 4 bases, with 15 bases sitting between them. The CDR3 spans 15 residues. CDR3 nucleotide sequence: TGTGCCAGCAGCCCCCCTAGCGAAAGTTACAATGAGCAGTTCTTC. Protein: CASSPPSESYNEQFF.

At least ten counts were recorded for this clonotype. In DNA, the CDR3 is TGTGCCAGCAGTTTCGACATGCAGAACACCGGGGAGCTGTTTTTT. Its protein is CASSFDMQNTGELFF. This chain uses TRBV28 with TRBJ2-2; D uncertain. The CDR3 has 15 amino acids. The V end lost 3 bases, the J end lost 1 base, and 9 bases lay between the germline ends. From germline, CDR1 is MDHEN and CDR2 SYDVKM.

This rearrangement joins TRBV18 to TRBJ1-4; D is undetermined. Trimming stripped 1 base from V and 0 bases from J, with 3 bases between. CDR1 is KGHSH and CDR2 is LQKENI in the germline V gene. The CDR3 loop spans 14 amino acids. The CDR3, as DNA: TGTGCCAGCTCACCACAGGCAACTAATGAAAAACTGTTTTTT. It specifies CASSPQATNEKLFF.

This clonotype was seen repeatedly, ten times or more. The V and J genes are TRBV28 and TRBJ2-5, with D uncertain. The germline V and J ends were trimmed by 3 bases and 2 bases, with 7 bases remaining between them. Germline V gives CDR1 MDHEN, CDR2 SYDVKM. The CDR3 is 13 amino acids. The DNA of the CDR3 is TGTGCCAGCAGTTTTATCCAGCAAGAGACCCAGTACTTC. Amino acids: CASSFIQQETQYF.

This clonotype was seen ten or more times. This rearrangement joins TRBV2 to TRBJ2-7, with 9 bases fitting TRBD1. This CDR3 region has 17 residues. V shed 1 base and J 4 bases; nucleotides not matched to a gene: 11. Germline V gives CDR1 SNHLY, CDR2 FYNNEI. The CDR3 DNA reads as TGTGCCAGCAGTGAAGATCCAGCTAGGGGACAGGGTTACGAGCAGTACTTC. Its translation: CASSEDPARGQGYEQYF. Together with reference TRBV2 and TRBJ2-7, the CDR3 gives the full variable domain: EPEVTQTPSHQVTQMGQEVILRCVPISNHLYFYWYRQILGQKVEFLVSFYNNEISEKSEIFDDQFSVERPDGSNFTLKIRSTKLEDSAMYFCASSEDPARGQGYEQYFGPGTRLTVT.

Points on this clonotype: Since a much larger clone is just one base distant, this may be a read error. The rearrangement uses TRBV6-2 or TRBV6-3 and TRBJ1-1; D unclear. CDR1 is MNHEY, CDR2 SVGEGT, per germline. The CDR3 sequence is 13 residues long. CDR3 protein: CAGSEKGGTEAFF. CDR3 DNA: TGTGCCGGCAGTGAAAAAGGTGGGACTGAAGCTTTCTTT.

This clonotype has a handful of counts. V is TRBV6-2 or TRBV6-3 and J is TRBJ2-7; possible D gene TRBD1, 6 bases. V was shortened by 3 bases and J by 7 bases, with 16 bases between the two germline ends. The length of the CDR3 is 14 residues. The V gene's germline CDR1 is MNHEY and CDR2 SVGEGT. The CDR3 reads CASSYLPRGGEQYF. CDR3 coding DNA: TGTGCCAGCAGTTATCTTCCCAGGGGTGGGGAGCAGTACTTC.

Ten or more counts support this clonotype. The chain has TRBV6-1 and TRBJ2-6; D remains ambiguous. V lost 0 bases to trimming and J lost 2 bases, with 2 bases between them. CDR3 size: 14 residues. Germline lookup yields CDR1 MNHNS and CDR2 SASEGT. The CDR3 DNA is TGTGCCAGCAGTGAAGCGCCTGGGGCCAACGTCCTGACTTTC. It encodes CASSEAPGANVLTF.

This clonotype was counted many times. The chain has TRBV29-1 and TRBJ2-7; no firm D call. V was pared by 5 bases and J by 1 base, with 6 bases between. This CDR3 is built from 11 residues. CDR1 is SQVTM, CDR2 ANQGSEA, per germline. Here the CDR3 DNA reads TGCAGCGTTCTCAGGTCCTACGAGCAGTACTTC. Amino acids: CSVLRSYEQYF.

This rearrangement joins TRBV6-1 to TRBJ1-3, with D uncertain. Per germline, CDR1 MNHNS and CDR2 SASEGT. Deletions cut 3 bases from V and 4 bases from J, with 4 bases between. This CDR3 comprises 12 residues. CDR3 sequence: CASSDTGNTIYF. The CDR3 nucleotides read TGTGCCAGCAGTGACACGGGAAACACCATATATTTT.

V is TRBV7-9 and J is TRBJ1-5; D not resolved. From germline, CDR1 is SEHNR and CDR2 FQNEAQ (reference sequence). Trimming removed 1 base at V and 2 bases at J, with 9 bases between. This CDR3 has 15 amino acids. The CDR3 DNA follows: TGTGCCAGCAGCTTAGGAGGAATGGGCAATCAGCCCCAGCATTTT. Its translation: CASSLGGMGNQPQHF.

This chain uses TRBV7-9 with TRBJ2-7, with D maybe TRBD2 (6 bases). The germline V and J ends were trimmed by 5 bases and 0 bases, with 14 bases remaining between them. Germline V CDR1 and CDR2: SEHNR, FQNEAQ (reference sequence). This CDR3 region has 15 residues. The DNA for the CDR3 is TGTGCCAGCAGCCAGAGGGACTCGGGCTCCTACGAGCAGTACTTC. Translation: CASSQRDSGSYEQYF.

This rearrangement joins TRBV6-2 or TRBV6-3 to TRBJ2-3, with 9 positions matching TRBD2. Germline V gene data show CDR1 as MNHEY and CDR2 as SVGEGT. Trimming took 8 bases from V and 4 from J; bases not matched to a gene: 7. The CDR3 length is 14 residues. The CDR3 region is CASGLAGEADTQYF. For the CDR3, the DNA is TGTGCCAGCGGTTTAGCGGGAGAGGCAGATACGCAGTATTTT.

At least ten counts were recorded for this clonotype. The J gene is TRBJ2-5, the V gene TRBV11-2; no definite D call. Per germline, CDR1 SGHAT and CDR2 FQNNGV. This CDR3 is built from 11 residues. Between the trimmed V and J ends, which lost 6 bases and 5 bases, there was a span of 7 bases. CDR3 loop: CASRFGETQYF. CDR3 bases: TGTGCCAGCAGGTTCGGTGAGACCCAGTACTTC.

This clonotype has at least ten counts. This chain links TRBV2 with TRBJ1-5; D is perhaps TRBD1 (5 bases). The CDR3 is made up of 16 amino acids. Germline V gene sequence: CDR1 SNHLY, CDR2 FYNNEI. V shed 2 bases and J shed 0 bases, with 11 bases lying between them. DNA of the CDR3: TGTGCCAGCAGTGAACCCGGGGGATATAGCAATCAGCCCCAGCATTTT. This translates into CASSEPGGYSNQPQHF.

This clonotype has at least ten counts. The chain is built from TRBV28 and TRBJ2-5, with 13 bases matching TRBD2. From germline, CDR1 is MDHEN and CDR2 SYDVKM. Germline trimming cut 6 bases from V and 3 bases from J; bases unmatched to any gene: 10. CDR3 length: 17 amino acids. In nucleotides, the CDR3 is TGTGCCAGCAGCCCGGTTCCCGGACTAGCGGGAGAAGAGACCCAGTACTTC. As protein: CASSPVPGLAGEETQYF.

The sample holds a few counts of this clonotype. The rearrangement links TRBV10-3 to TRBJ2-3; the D gene is possibly TRBD1 (6 bases). Germline loops: CDR1 ENHRY, CDR2 SYGVKD. The germline V and J ends were trimmed by 0 bases and 2 bases, with 12 bases remaining between them. The CDR3 covers 16 residues. CDR3 coding DNA: TGTGCCATCAGTGAGTCCGGTCAGGGGTTCACAGATACGCAGTATTTT. Its protein product is CAISESGQGFTDTQYF.